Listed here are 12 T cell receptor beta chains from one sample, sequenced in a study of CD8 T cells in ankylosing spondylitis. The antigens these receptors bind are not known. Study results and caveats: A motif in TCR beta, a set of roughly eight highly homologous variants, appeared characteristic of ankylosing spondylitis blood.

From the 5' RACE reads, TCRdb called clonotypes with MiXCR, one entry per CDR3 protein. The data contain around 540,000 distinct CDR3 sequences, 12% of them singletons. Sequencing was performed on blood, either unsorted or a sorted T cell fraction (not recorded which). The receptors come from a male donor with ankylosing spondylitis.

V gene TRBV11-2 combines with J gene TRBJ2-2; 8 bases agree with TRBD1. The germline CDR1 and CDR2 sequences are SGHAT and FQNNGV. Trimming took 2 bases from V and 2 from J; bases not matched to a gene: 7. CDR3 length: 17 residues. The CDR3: CASSLYRQGINTGELFF. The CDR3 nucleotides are TGTGCCAGCAGCTTATATCGACAGGGGATTAACACCGGGGAGCTGTTTTTT.

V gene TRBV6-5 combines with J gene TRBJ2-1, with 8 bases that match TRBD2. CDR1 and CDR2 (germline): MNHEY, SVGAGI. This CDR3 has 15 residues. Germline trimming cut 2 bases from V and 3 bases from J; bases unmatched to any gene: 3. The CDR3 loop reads CASSYERELYNEQFF. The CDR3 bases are TGTGCCAGCAGTTACGAGCGGGAGCTCTACAATGAGCAGTTCTTC.

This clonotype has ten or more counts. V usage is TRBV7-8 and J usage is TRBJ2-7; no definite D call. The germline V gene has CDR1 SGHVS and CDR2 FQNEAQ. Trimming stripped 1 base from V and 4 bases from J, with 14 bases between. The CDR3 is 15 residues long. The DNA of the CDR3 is TGTGCCAGCAGCTTAGAACTAAATCTCGGGTACGAGCAGTACTTC. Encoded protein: CASSLELNLGYEQYF.

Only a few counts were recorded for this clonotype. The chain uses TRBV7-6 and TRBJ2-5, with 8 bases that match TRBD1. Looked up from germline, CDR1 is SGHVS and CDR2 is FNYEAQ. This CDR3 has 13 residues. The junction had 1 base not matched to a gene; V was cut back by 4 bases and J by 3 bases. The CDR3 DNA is TGTGCCAGCAGCTGGACAGGGAAAGAGACCCAGTACTTC. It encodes CASSWTGKETQYF.

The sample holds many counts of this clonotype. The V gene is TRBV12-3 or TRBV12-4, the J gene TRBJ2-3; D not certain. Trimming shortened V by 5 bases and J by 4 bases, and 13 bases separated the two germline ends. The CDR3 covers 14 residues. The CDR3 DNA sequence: TGTGCCAGCAGTCCCCAGCGCCCCCCAGATACGCAGTATTTT. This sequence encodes CASSPQRPPDTQYF.

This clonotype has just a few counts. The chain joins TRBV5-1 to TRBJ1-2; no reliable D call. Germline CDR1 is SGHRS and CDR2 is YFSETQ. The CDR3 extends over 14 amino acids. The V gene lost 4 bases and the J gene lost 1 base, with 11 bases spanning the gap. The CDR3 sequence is CASSPEGSNYGYTF. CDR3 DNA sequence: TGCGCCAGCAGCCCCGAGGGCAGTAACTATGGCTACACCTTC.

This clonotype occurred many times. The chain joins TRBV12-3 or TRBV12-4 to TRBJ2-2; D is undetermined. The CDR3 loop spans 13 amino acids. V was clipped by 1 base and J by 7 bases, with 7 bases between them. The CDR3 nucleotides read TGTGCCAGCAGTTTAGAAGGGTTCGGGGAGCTGTTTTTT. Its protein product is CASSLEGFGELFF.

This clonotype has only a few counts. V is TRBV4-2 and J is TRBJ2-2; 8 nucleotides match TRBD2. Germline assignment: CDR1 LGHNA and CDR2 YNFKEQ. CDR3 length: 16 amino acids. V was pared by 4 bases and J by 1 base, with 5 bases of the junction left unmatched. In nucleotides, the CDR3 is TGTGCCAGCAGCCGACTAGCGCCTAGGAACACCGGGGAGCTGTTTTTT. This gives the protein CASSRLAPRNTGELFF.

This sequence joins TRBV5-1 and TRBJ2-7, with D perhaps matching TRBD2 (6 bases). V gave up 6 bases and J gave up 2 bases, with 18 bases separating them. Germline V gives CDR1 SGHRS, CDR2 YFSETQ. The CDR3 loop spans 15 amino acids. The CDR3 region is CASTPRRDLAYEQYV. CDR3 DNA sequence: TGCGCCAGCACCCCGAGGAGGGACCTGGCCTACGAGCAGTACGTC.

CDR3 nucleotides: TGTGCCATCAGTGACCTGACTAGCGGGACGGCTGGGGAGCAGTTCTTC. The encoded protein is CAISDLTSGTAGEQFF. V is TRBV10-3 and J is TRBJ2-1, with 11 bases lining up with TRBD2. After removal of 3 bases from V and 10 bases from J, the junction contained 11 bases not matched to a gene. Germline CDR1 reads ENHRY; CDR2 reads SYGVKD. CDR3 length: 16 amino acids.

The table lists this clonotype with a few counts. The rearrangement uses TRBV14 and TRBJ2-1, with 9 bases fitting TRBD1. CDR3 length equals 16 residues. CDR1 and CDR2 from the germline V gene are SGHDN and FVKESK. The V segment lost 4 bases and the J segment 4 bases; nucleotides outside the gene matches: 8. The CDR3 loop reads CASSPGPGQGYNEQFF. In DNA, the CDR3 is TGTGCCAGCAGCCCCGGTCCGGGACAGGGTTACAATGAGCAGTTCTTC.

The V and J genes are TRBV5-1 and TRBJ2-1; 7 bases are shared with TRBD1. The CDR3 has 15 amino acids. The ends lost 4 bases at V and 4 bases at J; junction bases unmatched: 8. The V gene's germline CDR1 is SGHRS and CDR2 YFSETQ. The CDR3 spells CASSGFPGQYNEQFF. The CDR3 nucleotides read TGCGCCAGCAGCGGCTTTCCGGGACAGTACAATGAGCAGTTCTTC.